The 11 T cell receptor beta chains below were found in one sample sequenced in a study of long-term antiretroviral therapy in people with HIV. The immunoSEQ assay was v3.0, run at survey level. Assay: immunoSEQ multiplex PCR; the TCRdb copy retains only in-frame clones and omits some. The data contain roughly 16,000 clones, 70% to 85% of them singletons. The material was unsorted PBMCs, obtained 2.1 years after starting antiretroviral therapy. The source of these receptors is a man in his forties with HIV.

This clone was counted between two and nine times. This specimen includes other DNA sequences encoding the same CDR3. The chain couples TRBV6-1 to TRBJ2-7; TRBD1 agrees at 8 bases. CDR1 and CDR2 from the germline V gene are MNHNS and SASEGT. The J segment lost 3 bases and the V segment lost 6 bases, leaving 7 bases of the junction unmatched. The CDR3 sequence is 14 residues long. CDR3 sequence: CASSRDRSGYEQYF. CDR3 nucleotides: TGTGCCAGCAGCCGGGACAGGAGTGGCTACGAGCAGTACTTC.

The J gene is TRBJ1-2, the V gene TRBV30; a possible D gene is TRBD1 (6 bases). The CDR3 loop spans 12 amino acids. Germline CDR1 GTSNPN, CDR2 SVGIG (reference sequence). V was trimmed by 8 bases and J by 6 bases, leaving 16 bases between them. The CDR3 region has the DNA TGTGCCCGCCAGGGGTGGGTCGATGGCTACACCTTC. Amino acids: CARQGWVDGYTF. The whole variable domain, remainder taken from reference TRBV30 and TRBJ1-2, is SQTIHQWPATLVQPVGSPLSLECTVEGTSNPNLYWYRQAAGRGLQLLFYSVGIGQISSEVPQNLSASRPQDRQFILSSKKLLLSDSGFYLCARQGWVDGYTFGSGTRLTVV.

The rearrangement uses TRBV5-6 and TRBJ1-5; no clear D. The ends were cut back, 3 bases at V and 7 bases at J, with 8 bases in the middle. This CDR3 spans 12 amino acids. Germline CDR1 reads SGHDT; CDR2 reads YYEEEE. The CDR3: CASSSLGQPQHF. The CDR3 coding sequence is TGTGCCAGCAGCTCCCTTGGGCAGCCCCAGCATTTT.

The chain links TRBV10-3 to TRBJ2-5; D unclear. V dropped 5 bases and J dropped 5 bases, with 12 bases sitting between them. This CDR3 comprises 13 residues. Germline values: CDR1 ENHRY, CDR2 SYGVKD. The CDR3 sequence is CAISTGPRETQYF. CDR3 in DNA: TGTGCCATCAGTACCGGACCGAGGGAGACCCAGTACTTC.

This clone is medium-sized in the sample. The chain carries TRBV13 and TRBJ2-1; tentatively, D is TRBD2 (6 bases). Per the germline V gene, CDR1 is PRHDT and CDR2 is FYEKMQ (reference sequence). CDR3 size: 15 residues. V lost 4 bases, J lost 7 bases, and 17 bases lay in between. The CDR3 DNA reads TGTGCCAGCAGCTCGTTAGCGGAAGATGGTAATGAGCAGTTCTTC. Translated: CASSSLAEDGNEQFF.

The V gene is TRBV5-1, the J gene TRBJ2-3; 8 bases align to TRBD1. CDR3 length: 17 residues. Germline lookup yields CDR1 SGHRS and CDR2 YFSETQ. V gave up 6 bases and J gave up 2 bases; unmatched junction bases: 14. The CDR3 is CASKVWVGQGPTDTQYF. CDR3 DNA sequence: TGCGCCAGCAAGGTCTGGGTAGGACAGGGACCCACAGATACGCAGTATTTT.

The chain couples TRBV19 to TRBJ1-5; D is unresolved. The V end was cut by 5 bases, the J end by 0 bases, with 8 bases between. This CDR3 comprises 14 residues. CDR1 LNHDA and CDR2 SQIVND come from the germline V gene (reference sequence). The CDR3 sequence is CASSPRNSNQPQHF. Here the CDR3 DNA reads TGTGCCAGTAGTCCCCGAAATAGCAATCAGCCCCAGCATTTT.

This rearrangement joins TRBV11-2 to TRBJ2-7; TRBD1 is a possible D gene (6 bases). The V end was cut by 0 bases, the J end by 4 bases, with 13 bases between. Looked up from germline, CDR1 is SGHAT and CDR2 is FQNNGV. The CDR3 totals 15 residues. The CDR3 region has the DNA TGTGCCAGCAGCTTAGAGACAGGTCTCGGGTACGAGCAGTACTTC. This codes for CASSLETGLGYEQYF.

Only one count was recorded for this clone. The chain couples TRBV5-4 to TRBJ2-7; no clear D. This CDR3 region has 13 residues. CDR1 is SGHNT, CDR2 YYREEE, per germline (reference sequence). V shed 2 bases and J shed 0 bases, with 6 bases lying between them. The CDR3 reads CASSFTGSYEQYF. The DNA of the CDR3 is TGTGCCAGCAGCTTTACGGGCTCCTACGAGCAGTACTTC.

V and J are TRBV10-3 and TRBJ2-1, with 9 bases fitting TRBD2. The CDR3 runs to 15 residues. Looked up from germline, CDR1 is ENHRY and CDR2 is SYGVKD. J lost 5 bases, V lost 4 bases, and 6 bases had no gene match. The DNA of the CDR3 is TGTGCCATCAGTGGCGTAGCGGGGGCGAACAATGAGCAGTTCTTC. The encoded protein is CAISGVAGANNEQFF.

The rearrangement joins TRBV27 to TRBJ1-5, with 8 nucleotides matching TRBD1. CDR3 length equals 14 residues. The V and J ends lost 10 bases and 1 base, in that order; junction bases with no gene match: 6. Looked up from germline, CDR1 is MNHEY and CDR2 is SMNVEV (reference sequence). CDR3 bases: TGTGCCATAGGGGACAGGACAAGCAATCAGCCCCAGCATTTT. The encoded protein is CAIGDRTSNQPQHF.